These 16 T cell receptor beta chains were sequenced from one sample in a study of shared clonotypes between healthy human individuals. Only in-frame clones appear in the TCRdb table, and some are missing; sequencing was by immunoSEQ multiplex PCR. The table lists about 480,000 clones, about 79% of them singletons. The sample was PBMCs. The receptors originated from a woman between 40 and 55 years old in good health. Some clones in this sample may be carry-over from other donors' samples.

The rearrangement joins TRBV28 to TRBJ2-1, with TRBD1 as a possible D gene (5 bases). The CDR3 totals 16 residues. V was trimmed by 3 bases and J by 8 bases, leaving 20 bases between them. Germline loops: CDR1 MDHEN, CDR2 SYDVKM. The CDR3 DNA sequence: TGTGCCAGCAGTTTCGTAACAGGTAGAGGATTAGATGAGCAGTTCTTC. Translation: CASSFVTGRGLDEQFF. The complete variable domain, with remaining parts taken from reference TRBV28 and TRBJ2-1, reads DVKVTQSSRYLVKRTGEKVFLECVQDMDHENMFWYRQDPGLGLRLIYFSYDVKMKEKGDIPEGYSVSREKKERFSLILESASTNQTSMYLCASSFVTGRGLDEQFFGPGTRLTVL.

The chain has TRBV4-2 and TRBJ1-2; 8 bases agree with TRBD1. J gave up 5 bases and V 0 bases, and 8 bases lay outside the gene matches. CDR3 size: 16 residues. Germline CDR1 LGHNA, CDR2 YNFKEQ. Written as DNA, the CDR3 is TGTGCCAGCAGCCAAGAAGACAGGGGAAGATGGTATGGCTACACCTTC. Protein sequence: CASSQEDRGRWYGYTF.

The V call is TRBV28, the J call TRBJ2-1; D may correspond to TRBD1 or TRBD2 (5 bases each). Germline CDR1 and CDR2: MDHEN and SYDVKM. Trimming left V 4 bases short and J 4 bases short, with 11 bases between. There are 14 residues in the CDR3. The CDR3 DNA sequence: TGTGCCAGCAGTTCCCCTGGGGGATACAATGAGCAGTTCTTC. Encoded protein: CASSSPGGYNEQFF.

This clone was seen a few times. The chain links TRBV7-9 to TRBJ2-5; tentatively, D is TRBD2 (6 bases). CDR1 is SEHNR, CDR2 FQNEAQ, per germline (reference sequence). Trimming pared 3 bases from V and 5 bases from J, leaving 16 bases between. The CDR3 runs 15 residues. In nucleotides, the CDR3 is TGTGCCAGCAGCTTTCAGAAGGCGGCGGGGGAGACCCAGTACTTC. Translation gives CASSFQKAAGETQYF.

The V and J genes are TRBV28 and TRBJ2-7, with a weak D call TRBD1 (5 bases). The CDR3 contains 12 residues. CDR1 and CDR2 from the germline V gene are MDHEN and SYDVKM. Trimming left V 6 bases short and J 6 bases short, with 12 bases between. The CDR3 sequence is CASSLRQFEQYF. The DNA of the CDR3 is TGTGCCAGCAGCCTCCGACAGTTCGAGCAGTACTTC.

This clone was seen more than once but under ten times. This chain joins TRBV5-1 and TRBJ2-5, with TRBD2 identical over 12 bases. The CDR3 loop spans 18 amino acids. Germline CDR1 reads SGHRS; CDR2 reads YFSETQ. After removal of 0 bases from V and 5 bases from J, the junction contained 11 bases not matched to a gene. The CDR3 loop reads CASSLVGLAGSRGETQYF. CDR3 DNA sequence: TGCGCCAGCAGCTTGGTCGGACTAGCGGGATCCCGTGGGGAGACCCAGTACTTC.

The genes are TRBV6-1 and TRBJ2-3; D possibly corresponds to TRBD2 (5 bases). The germline gives CDR1 MNHNS, CDR2 SASEGT. Deletions cut 4 bases from V and 2 bases from J, with 10 bases between. CDR3 size: 14 residues. CDR3 sequence: CASSASGNTDTQYF. CDR3 sequence (DNA): TGTGCCAGCAGTGCCAGCGGAAACACAGATACGCAGTATTTT.

The chain couples TRBV9 to TRBJ2-7; possible D gene TRBD2, 5 bases. Germline CDR1 reads SGDLS; CDR2 reads YYNGEE. The germline V and J ends were trimmed by 4 bases and 2 bases, with 13 bases remaining between them. This CDR3 comprises 14 residues. The CDR3 spells CASSPRSGTYEQYF. The CDR3 coding sequence is TGTGCCAGCAGCCCCAGGAGCGGTACCTACGAGCAGTACTTC.

This chain links TRBV19 with TRBJ2-1; 8 bases fit TRBD2. Germline V gene data show CDR1 as LNHDA and CDR2 as SQIVND (reference sequence). The CDR3 length is 16 residues. The ends lost 3 bases at V and 8 bases at J; junction bases unmatched: 12. The CDR3 DNA follows: TGTGCCAGTAGTATCTCCGGGACTAGTGTATGGTATGAGCAGTTCTTC. Residues: CASSISGTSVWYEQFF.

In its sample, this clone was seen a few times. The V and J genes are TRBV4-3 and TRBJ2-4; TRBD1 might be the D (6 bases). This CDR3 has 15 amino acids. The ends were cut back, 0 bases at V and 0 bases at J, with 6 bases in the middle. Looked up from germline, CDR1 is LGHNA and CDR2 is YSLEER. As DNA, the CDR3 is TGCGCCAGCAGCCAAGAGGGGGCAGCCAAAAACATTCAGTACTTC. It translates to CASSQEGAAKNIQYF.

This clone was counted many times. V is TRBV6-1 and J is TRBJ1-3; the match to TRBD1 covers 7 bases. Germline-derived CDR1 and CDR2 are MNHNS and SASEGT. The CDR3 consists of 15 residues. The trim removed 1 base at V and 4 bases at J, leaving 4 bases unmatched. CDR3 amino acids: CASSEVGGSGNTIYF. The DNA of the CDR3 is TGTGCCAGCAGTGAAGTAGGGGGCTCCGGAAACACCATATATTTT.

This clone was picked up a small number of times. The sample contains more than one DNA sequence encoding this CDR3. The chain is built from TRBV5-1 and TRBJ2-3, with D unresolved. CDR1 and CDR2 from the germline V gene are SGHRS and YFSETQ. There are 15 residues in the CDR3. The V end was cut by 0 bases, the J end by 0 bases, with 8 bases between. Written as DNA, the CDR3 is TGCGCCAGCAGCTTGGAGGGTAGGAGCACAGATACGCAGTATTTT. Its translation is CASSLEGRSTDTQYF.

The chain recombines TRBV4-1 with TRBJ1-1; possibly TRBD1 for D (5 bases). The CDR3 runs 15 residues. Germline lookup yields CDR1 MGHRA and CDR2 YSYEKL. Trimming stripped 4 bases from V and 0 bases from J, with 12 bases between. The CDR3 DNA is TGCGCCAGCAGCCTTCGACAGAATTTGAACACTGAAGCTTTCTTT. Its translation is CASSLRQNLNTEAFF.

This clone showed up just once. The V and J genes are TRBV7-9 and TRBJ2-4; D is undetermined. Per germline, CDR1 SEHNR and CDR2 FQNEAQ (reference sequence). Trimming took off 2 bases at V and 8 bases at J, with 7 bases between the two ends. The CDR3 has 12 residues. CDR3: CASSLQSDIQYF. The CDR3 nucleotides are TGTGCCAGCAGCTTACAGTCGGACATTCAGTACTTC.

The chain recombines TRBV2 with TRBJ1-4; tentatively, D is TRBD1 (5 bases). The CDR3 sequence is 14 residues long. V was shortened by 8 bases and J by 3 bases, with 13 bases between the two germline ends. Germline lookup yields CDR1 SNHLY and CDR2 FYNNEI. Here the CDR3 DNA reads TGTGCCAGCGGGGCGGACACAGCTAATGAAAAACTGTTTTTT. Amino acid sequence: CASGADTANEKLFF.

The gene calls are TRBV7-9 and TRBJ2-5, with 7 nucleotides matching TRBD1. Germline loops: CDR1 SEHNR, CDR2 FQNEAQ (reference sequence). The CDR3 has 16 residues. V shed 5 bases, J shed 7 bases, and the junction held 16 bases outside the gene matches. The CDR3 is CASSANRGLGAGTQYF. The CDR3 DNA reads as TGTGCCAGCAGCGCTAACAGGGGCCTCGGCGCCGGGACCCAGTACTTC.